These 21 T cell receptor beta chains originate from one sample sequenced in a study of neoadjuvant nivolumab and ipilimumab in lung cancer. Only in-frame clones appear in the TCRdb table, and some are missing; sequencing was by immunoSEQ multiplex PCR. Counted here are about 27,000 clones, about 78% occurring once; the ten biggest clones make up 18%. This specimen was tumor tissue, taken after neoadjuvant nivolumab, alone or with ipilimumab, at or shortly before surgery. The receptors stem from an adult with non-small cell lung cancer.

V and J are TRBV7-9 and TRBJ2-5, with TRBD1 matching over 7 bases. This CDR3 comprises 15 residues. Germline V gene data show CDR1 as SEHNR and CDR2 as FQNEAQ (reference sequence). The trim removed 0 bases at V and 5 bases at J, leaving 6 bases unmatched. In DNA, the CDR3 is TGTGCCAGCAGCTTAGCCAGGGGGAGAACCGAGACCCAGTACTTC. It encodes CASSLARGRTETQYF.

The genes are TRBV7-3 and TRBJ2-6; the D is unclear. Deletions cut 6 bases from V and 0 bases from J, with 3 bases between. CDR1 is SGHTA and CDR2 is FQGTGA in the germline V gene. This CDR3 is built from 13 residues. CDR3 nucleotide sequence: TGTGCCAGCAGGAGCTCTGGGGCCAACGTCCTGACTTTC. Residues: CASRSSGANVLTF.

The chain employs TRBV11-2 and TRBJ2-2; D may be TRBD2 (6 bases). Germline V CDR1 and CDR2: SGHAT, FQNNGV. The CDR3 sequence is 15 residues long. Trimming pared 6 bases from V and 1 base from J, leaving 12 bases between. For the CDR3, the DNA is TGTGCCAGCAGTCCCGGAGCGGGGAACACCGGGGAGCTGTTTTTT. Encoded protein: CASSPGAGNTGELFF.

This clone appeared a few times. The rearrangement joins TRBV29-1 to TRBJ1-1, with 7 bases matching TRBD1. The CDR3 totals 13 residues. Germline lookup yields CDR1 SQVTM and CDR2 ANQGSEA. Unmatched junction bases numbered 6, after V lost 7 bases and J lost 1 base. In DNA, the CDR3 is TGCAGCGCCCAGGGACAGCAGAACACTGAAGCTTTCTTT. Encoded protein: CSAQGQQNTEAFF.

The chain recombines TRBV7-9 with TRBJ2-2; no definite D call. V was shortened by 2 bases and J by 1 base, with 5 bases between the two germline ends. CDR1 and CDR2 from the germline V gene are SEHNR and FQNEAQ (reference sequence). This CDR3 spans 14 amino acids. The CDR3: CASSLILNTGELFF. The DNA of the CDR3 is TGTGCCAGCAGCTTAATCCTGAACACCGGGGAGCTGTTTTTT.

The rearrangement uses TRBV5-1 and TRBJ2-2; D ambiguous. With 1 base removed from V and 3 bases from J, the gap between germline ends came to 13 bases. The V gene's germline CDR1 is SGHRS and CDR2 YFSETQ. This CDR3 is 16 amino acids long. Here the CDR3 DNA reads TGCGCCAGCAGCTTGAGAGGCAGCGTATACACCGGGGAGCTGTTTTTT. Its protein product is CASSLRGSVYTGELFF.

Only one count was recorded for this clone. The chain employs TRBV14 and TRBJ2-5; D could derive from TRBD1 or TRBD2 (5 bases each). Germline values: CDR1 SGHDN, CDR2 FVKESK. The CDR3 extends over 13 amino acids. Deletions cut 4 bases from V and 5 bases from J, with 11 bases between. CDR3 in DNA: TGTGCCAGCAGCCTGGGGGTTTGGGAGACCCAGTACTTC. It encodes CASSLGVWETQYF.

V usage is TRBV11-2 and J usage is TRBJ2-2, with a tentative D call TRBD1 (5 bases). This CDR3 is 14 amino acids long. The germline V gene has CDR1 SGHAT and CDR2 FQNNGV. V dropped 6 bases and J dropped 5 bases, with 13 bases sitting between them. The CDR3 spells CASRSLGDTGELFF. CDR3 in DNA: TGTGCCAGCAGATCCTTAGGGGATACCGGGGAGCTGTTTTTT.

The chain links TRBV28 to TRBJ1-1, with D unresolved. The CDR3 sequence is 12 residues long. V lost 4 bases, J lost 1 base, and 4 bases lay in between. CDR1 is MDHEN and CDR2 is SYDVKM in the germline V gene. CDR3: CASSSGNTEAFF. The DNA for the CDR3 is TGTGCCAGCAGTTCAGGGAACACTGAAGCTTTCTTT.

V is TRBV5-6 and J is TRBJ2-2; TRBD2 matches 8 bases. Germline CDR1 reads SGHDT; CDR2 reads YYEEEE. The CDR3 extends over 14 amino acids. V shed 4 bases and J 5 bases; nucleotides not matched to a gene: 4. CDR3 residues: CASSRPGGTGELFF. CDR3 nucleotides: TGTGCCAGCAGCCGACCGGGGGGGACCGGGGAGCTGTTTTTT.

V gene TRBV6-6 combines with J gene TRBJ1-1; D remains ambiguous. Germline V gene sequence: CDR1 MNHNY, CDR2 SVGAGI (reference sequence). The CDR3 is 12 residues long. Trimming left V 5 bases short and J 1 base short, with 5 bases between. CDR3 amino acids: CASSPRNTEAFF. The DNA for the CDR3 is TGTGCCAGCAGTCCCCGGAACACTGAAGCTTTCTTT.

The chain uses TRBV19 and TRBJ2-3; perhaps TRBD2 as D (6 bases). Germline V CDR1 and CDR2: LNHDA, SQIVND (reference sequence). Trimming cost V 3 bases and J 4 bases, with 14 bases left between them. This CDR3 spans 15 amino acids. The CDR3 is CASSMRKGLADTQYF. The CDR3 DNA follows: TGTGCCAGTAGTATGAGGAAGGGACTGGCAGATACGCAGTATTTT.

The gene calls are TRBV5-1 and TRBJ2-5; D remains unclear. Trimming took 1 base from V and 1 from J, leaving 8 bases between them. Germline V gene sequence: CDR1 SGHRS, CDR2 YFSETQ. The CDR3 is 14 residues long. The CDR3 nucleotides are TGCGCCAGCAGCTTGCGGACCCCCCAAGAGACCCAGTACTTC. Amino acid sequence: CASSLRTPQETQYF.

This clone came up a few times. The chain is built from TRBV19 and TRBJ1-2; D is unclear. V gave up 6 bases and J gave up 9 bases, with 17 bases separating them. This CDR3 is 13 amino acids long. Germline loops: CDR1 LNHDA, CDR2 SQIVND (reference sequence). DNA for the CDR3: TGTGCCAGTAGCAGCCGGGAGATAACAAGCTACACCTTC. Encoded protein: CASSSREITSYTF.

The J gene is TRBJ2-2, the V gene TRBV5-1; D possibly corresponds to TRBD1 (5 bases). The CDR3 contains 15 residues. The germline V gene has CDR1 SGHRS and CDR2 YFSETQ. Trimming took off 1 base at V and 2 bases at J, with 9 bases between the two ends. CDR3 protein: CASSLYGQNTGELFF. The CDR3 DNA is TGCGCCAGCAGCTTGTACGGACAAAACACCGGGGAGCTGTTTTTT.

V gene TRBV15 combines with J gene TRBJ2-7; D is unclear. CDR3 size: 11 residues. Trimming took off 3 bases at V and 4 bases at J, with 4 bases between the two ends. In germline, CDR1 is LNHNV, CDR2 YYDKDF (reference sequence). CDR3 DNA sequence: TGTGCCACCAGCAGCGGGTACGAGCAGTACTTC. This gives the protein CATSSGYEQYF.

This clone was counted a few times. This chain joins TRBV11-2 and TRBJ2-2, with 11 bases matching TRBD2. The CDR3 extends over 15 amino acids. Germline trimming cut 7 bases from V and 6 bases from J; bases unmatched to any gene: 7. In germline, CDR1 is SGHAT, CDR2 FQNNGV. The CDR3 is CASKITSGGPGELFF. Written as DNA, the CDR3 is TGTGCCAGCAAAATTACTAGCGGGGGACCCGGGGAGCTGTTTTTT.

This clone was seen a handful of times. The chain joins TRBV7-3 to TRBJ2-3, with D perhaps TRBD2 (5 bases). This CDR3 comprises 15 residues. CDR1 and CDR2 (germline): SGHTA, FQGTGA. Trimming removed 4 bases from V and 4 bases from J, with 15 bases in between. CDR3 nucleotides: TGTGCCAGCAGCTATAACAGCGGAGGACCAGATACGCAGTATTTT. It specifies CASSYNSGGPDTQYF.

The V call is TRBV4-2, the J call TRBJ2-7; no reliable D call. With 0 bases removed from V and 2 bases from J, the gap between germline ends came to 11 bases. The CDR3 consists of 15 residues. Germline CDR1 and CDR2: LGHNA and YNFKEQ. CDR3 sequence: CASSQEGAFAYEQYF. The CDR3 bases are TGTGCCAGCAGCCAAGAAGGAGCTTTTGCCTACGAGCAGTACTTC.

This rearrangement joins TRBV28 to TRBJ1-5, with a possible D match to TRBD1 (6 bases). Germline-derived CDR1 and CDR2 are MDHEN and SYDVKM. Deletions cut 6 bases from V and 6 bases from J, with 18 bases between. CDR3 length equals 15 residues. The CDR3 DNA follows: TGTGCCAGCAGCAGGCCCAGGGGCGTTGGTCAGCCCCAGCATTTT. Translated, it gives CASSRPRGVGQPQHF. Together with reference TRBV28 and TRBJ1-5, the CDR3 gives the full variable domain: DVKVTQSSRYLVKRTGEKVFLECVQDMDHENMFWYRQDPGLGLRLIYFSYDVKMKEKGDIPEGYSVSREKKERFSLILESASTNQTSMYLCASSRPRGVGQPQHFGDGTRLSIL.

J is TRBJ2-5 and V is TRBV7-2; 10 nucleotides agree with TRBD2. The germline V gene has CDR1 SGHTA and CDR2 FQGNSA. J was trimmed by 5 bases and V by 4 bases; bases with no gene match: 10. This CDR3 is 16 amino acids long. In nucleotides, the CDR3 is TGTGCCAGCAGCTCTCAGCGGGGGGGCAGGTTTGAGACCCAGTACTTC. Its protein product is CASSSQRGGRFETQYF.